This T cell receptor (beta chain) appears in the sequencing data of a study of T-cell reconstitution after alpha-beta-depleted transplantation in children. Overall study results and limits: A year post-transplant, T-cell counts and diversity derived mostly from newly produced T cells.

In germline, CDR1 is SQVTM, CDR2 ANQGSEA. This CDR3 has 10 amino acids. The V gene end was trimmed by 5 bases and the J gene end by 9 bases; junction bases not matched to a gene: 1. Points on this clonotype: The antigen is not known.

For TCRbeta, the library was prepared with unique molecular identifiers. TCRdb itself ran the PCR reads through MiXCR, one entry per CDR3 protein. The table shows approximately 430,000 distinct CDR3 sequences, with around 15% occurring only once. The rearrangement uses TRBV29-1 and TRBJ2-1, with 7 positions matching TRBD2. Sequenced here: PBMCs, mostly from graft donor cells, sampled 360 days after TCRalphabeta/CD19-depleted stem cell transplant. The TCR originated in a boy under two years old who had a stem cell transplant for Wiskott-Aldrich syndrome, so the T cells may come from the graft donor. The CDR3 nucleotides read TGCAGCGTTACTAGCGCTGAGCAGTTCTTC. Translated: CSVTSAEQFF.